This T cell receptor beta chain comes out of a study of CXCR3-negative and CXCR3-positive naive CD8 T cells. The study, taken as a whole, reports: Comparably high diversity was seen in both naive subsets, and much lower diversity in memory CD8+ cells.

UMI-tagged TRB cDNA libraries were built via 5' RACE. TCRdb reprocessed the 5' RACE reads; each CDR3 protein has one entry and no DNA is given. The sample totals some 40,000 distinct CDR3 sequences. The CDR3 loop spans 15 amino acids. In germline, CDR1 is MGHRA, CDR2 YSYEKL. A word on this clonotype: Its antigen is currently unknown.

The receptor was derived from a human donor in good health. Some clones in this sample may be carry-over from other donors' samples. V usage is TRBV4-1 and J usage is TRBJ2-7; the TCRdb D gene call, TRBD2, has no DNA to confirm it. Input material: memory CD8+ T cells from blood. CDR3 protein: CASSQDPAGGYEQYF.